These 22 T cell receptor beta chains originate from one sample sequenced in a study of blood T cell repertoires in COVID-19 (dated by TCRdb to the early 2020s). The library was prepared using the immunoSEQ multiplex PCR assay. TCRdb took this table from immuneACCESS and kept in-frame rearrangements with V and J called. Such tables lack part of the clones; where checked against another copy, unresolved V genes explain under half of the gap, and the rest is unexplained. The sample records about 260,000 clones, 86% of which are singletons. The ten biggest clones cover over 7.5% of the sample. Specimen: peripheral blood. These receptors were taken from a man between 35 and 55 years old who had recovered from COVID-19.

V is TRBV14 and J is TRBJ1-3; 7 positions match TRBD1. CDR3 length: 17 amino acids. From germline, CDR1 is SGHDN and CDR2 FVKESK. Trimming took 0 bases from V and 2 from J; bases not matched to a gene: 7. CDR3 sequence reads: CASSQDWGTGAGNTIYF. The DNA for the CDR3 is TGTGCCAGCAGCCAAGATTGGGGAACAGGGGCTGGAAACACCATATATTTT.

The rearrangement joins TRBV5-4 to TRBJ1-1; D perhaps matches TRBD1 (6 bases). V lost 3 bases to trimming and J lost 0 bases, with 12 bases between them. The CDR3 contains 15 residues. Germline V gene lookup returns CDR1 SGHNT and CDR2 YYREEE (reference sequence). CDR3 protein: CASSSPGHLNTEAFF. CDR3 sequence (DNA): TGTGCCAGCAGCTCCCCGGGACATTTGAACACTGAAGCTTTCTTT. Combining the CDR3 with reference TRBV5-4 and TRBJ1-1 gives the whole variable domain ETGVTQSPTHLIKTRGQQVTLRCSSQSGHNTVSWYQQALGQGPQFIFQYYREEENGRGNFPPRFSGLQFPNYSSELNVNALELDDSALYLCASSSPGHLNTEAFFGQGTRLTVV.

CDR3 in amino acids: CASHSSGTGVYNEQFF. CDR3 bases: TGTGCCAGCCACTCTTCCGGGACAGGTGTCTACAATGAGCAGTTCTTC. The rearrangement links TRBV19 to TRBJ2-1; 8 nucleotides align to TRBD1. The CDR3 extends over 16 amino acids. After removal of 9 bases from V and 3 bases from J, the junction contained 13 bases not matched to a gene. From germline, CDR1 is LNHDA and CDR2 SQIVND (reference sequence).

The chain links TRBV7-9 to TRBJ2-1, with no clear D. Germline-derived CDR1 and CDR2 are SEHNR and FQNEAQ (reference sequence). The CDR3 totals 11 residues. The V gene lost 3 bases and the J gene lost 9 bases, with 6 bases spanning the gap. CDR3 sequence (DNA): TGTGCCAGCAGCTTCGTCGGTGAGCAGTTCTTC. It encodes CASSFVGEQFF.

This chain joins TRBV10-2 and TRBJ2-2, with D possibly matching TRBD1 (5 bases). There are 14 residues in the CDR3. The germline CDR1 and CDR2 sequences are WSHSY and SAAADI. Trimming cost V 8 bases and J 0 bases, with 10 bases left between them. The CDR3 bases are TGCGCCAGCTCACAGGAACCGAACACCGGGGAGCTGTTTTTT. This encodes CASSQEPNTGELFF.

The genes are TRBV6-5 and TRBJ2-7; D might be TRBD2 (6 bases). With 10 bases removed from V and 2 bases from J, the gap between germline ends came to 18 bases. The CDR3 has 14 residues. Germline values: CDR1 MNHEY, CDR2 SVGAGI. CDR3 in DNA: TGTGCCAAGACCGGGGAGGAAGGGGCCTACGAGCAGTACTTC. It codes for CAKTGEEGAYEQYF.

The V and J genes are TRBV2 and TRBJ2-7, with D uncertain. This CDR3 spans 12 amino acids. Trimming removed 7 bases at V and 2 bases at J, with 9 bases between. Germline CDR1 reads SNHLY; CDR2 reads FYNNEI. CDR3 residues: CASNAIPYEQYF. The CDR3 DNA follows: TGTGCCAGCAATGCGATCCCCTACGAGCAGTACTTC.

The chain employs TRBV4-3 and TRBJ2-3; 14 nucleotides align to TRBD2. CDR3 length equals 17 residues. J lost 1 base, V lost 3 bases, and 3 bases had no gene match. Germline CDR1 reads LGHNA; CDR2 reads YSLEER. DNA for the CDR3: TGCGCCAGCAGCCAGACTAGCGGGGGGGTAGGCACAGATACGCAGTATTTT. Protein sequence: CASSQTSGGVGTDTQYF.

The chain recombines TRBV7-8 with TRBJ2-1; 7 nucleotides align to TRBD2. The germline V gene has CDR1 SGHVS and CDR2 FQNEAQ. The CDR3 extends over 16 amino acids. Unmatched junction bases numbered 9, after V lost 0 bases and J lost 7 bases. The CDR3 DNA reads TGTGCCAGCAGCTTAGCGCACGCGCGGGAGACAAATGAGCAGTTCTTC. Protein sequence: CASSLAHARETNEQFF.

The V gene is TRBV6-2 or TRBV6-3, the J gene TRBJ2-6; possibly TRBD2 for D (5 bases). Trimming removed 4 bases at V and 0 bases at J, with 7 bases between. From germline, CDR1 is MNHEY and CDR2 SVGEGT. This CDR3 comprises 15 residues. The CDR3 coding sequence is TGTGCCAGCAGTTCTACTAGCTCTGGGGCCAACGTCCTGACTTTC. It is translated as CASSSTSSGANVLTF.

The chain carries TRBV9 and TRBJ2-2; no firm D call. This CDR3 has 16 residues. CDR1 is SGDLS and CDR2 is YYNGEE in the germline V gene. V lost 4 bases, J lost 0 bases, and 13 bases lay in between. CDR3 in amino acids: CASSPDGQANTGELFF. The CDR3, as DNA: TGTGCCAGCAGCCCCGATGGGCAGGCGAACACCGGGGAGCTGTTTTTT.

V gene TRBV27 combines with J gene TRBJ2-5, with a tentative D call TRBD1 (6 bases). This CDR3 contains 14 residues. V was trimmed by 6 bases and J by 7 bases, leaving 18 bases between them. CDR1 is MNHEY and CDR2 is SMNVEV in the germline V gene (reference sequence). The CDR3 sequence: CASSPGTRPGTQYF. In DNA, the CDR3 is TGTGCCAGCAGCCCAGGGACAAGGCCCGGGACCCAGTACTTC.

This clone has just one count. The chain has TRBV7-2 and TRBJ2-2, with 12 bases identical to TRBD2. This CDR3 contains 15 residues. Per the germline V gene, CDR1 is SGHTA and CDR2 is FQGNSA. The V gene end was trimmed by 6 bases and the J gene end by 9 bases; junction bases not matched to a gene: 8. CDR3 nucleotides: TGTGCCAGCAGTACAGCTAGCGGGGGGGGCCGGGAGCTGTTTTTT. Its translation is CASSTASGGGRELFF.

The chain combines TRBV19 with TRBJ2-2; 8 bases map to TRBD2. J was trimmed by 7 bases and V by 1 base; bases with no gene match: 2. This CDR3 comprises 14 residues. Germline CDR1 reads LNHDA; CDR2 reads SQIVND (reference sequence). CDR3 DNA: TGTGCCAGTAGTATAGCGGGAGGGGTCGGGGAGCTGTTTTTT. This sequence encodes CASSIAGGVGELFF. Drawing the rest from reference TRBV19 and TRBJ2-2, the complete variable domain is DGGITQSPKYLFRKEGQNVTLSCEQNLNHDAMYWYRQDPGQGLRLIYYSQIVNDFQKGDIAEGYSVSREKKESFPLTVTSAQKNPTAFYLCASSIAGGVGELFFGEGSRLTVL.

The chain links TRBV20-1 to TRBJ1-1; tentative D call: TRBD1 (5 bases). V was pared by 6 bases and J by 1 base, with 15 bases between. The germline CDR1 and CDR2 sequences are DFQATT and SNEGSKA (reference sequence). The length of the CDR3 is 14 residues. Written as DNA, the CDR3 is TGCAGTGCGAGTCAGGGCACCAGGAACACTGAAGCTTTCTTT. Amino acid sequence: CSASQGTRNTEAFF.

As DNA, the CDR3 is TGTGCCAGCAGTGAATCCGGCACGACTTCTGGAAACACCATATATTTT. Translated: CASSESGTTSGNTIYF. The chain is built from TRBV25-1 and TRBJ1-3, with D unclear. Between the trimmed V and J ends, which lost 1 base and 1 base, there was a span of 11 bases. The CDR3 spans 16 residues. Per germline, CDR1 MGHDK and CDR2 SYGVNS.

The chain employs TRBV6-2 or TRBV6-3 and TRBJ1-5; 8 nucleotides agree with TRBD1. CDR3 size: 14 residues. With V trimmed by 5 bases and J by 7 bases, 7 bases remained unmatched. Germline V gene sequence: CDR1 MNHEY, CDR2 SVGEGT. The CDR3 DNA follows: TGTGCCAGCAGTCCACGGACAGGGCGGCAGCCCCAGCATTTT. It is translated as CASSPRTGRQPQHF.

The CDR3 coding sequence is TGCGCCAGCAGTCAATCTGCAGGCCCGAAAGGTGAGAACACTGAAGCTTTCTTT. It yields the protein CASSQSAGPKGENTEAFF. The chain uses TRBV23-1 and TRBJ1-1; D uncertain. TRBV23-1 is assigned to the ORF class and has an uncertain function. The V end lost 0 bases, the J end lost 1 base, and 18 bases lay between the germline ends. CDR3 length: 18 residues.

With regard to this clone: The sample contains more than one DNA sequence encoding this CDR3. V and J are TRBV19 and TRBJ2-3; 8 bases are shared with TRBD2. V lost 1 base to trimming and J lost 0 bases; unmatched junction nucleotides: 0. The CDR3 has 15 residues. The germline gives CDR1 LNHDA, CDR2 SQIVND (reference sequence). The CDR3: CASSIGGGSTDTQYF. CDR3 DNA sequence: TGTGCCAGTAGTATAGGCGGGGGGAGCACAGATACGCAGTATTTT.

The CDR3 here is CAWRTGRGSYNEQFF. CDR3 bases: TGTGCCTGGCGAACCGGGAGAGGGTCCTACAATGAGCAGTTCTTC. J is TRBJ2-1 and V is TRBV30, with D possibly matching TRBD2 (6 bases). The CDR3 contains 15 residues. The V end was cut by 5 bases, the J end by 1 base, with 15 bases between. Germline CDR1 is GTSNPN and CDR2 is SVGIG (reference sequence). Variable domain in full (rest from reference TRBV30 and TRBJ2-1): SQTIHQWPATLVQPVGSPLSLECTVEGTSNPNLYWYRQAAGRGLQLLFYSVGIGQISSEVPQNLSASRPQDRQFILSSKKLLLSDSGFYLCAWRTGRGSYNEQFFGPGTRLTVL.

V is TRBV2 and J is TRBJ2-3, with D hard to call. In germline, CDR1 is SNHLY, CDR2 FYNNEI. V dropped 1 base and J dropped 2 bases, with 13 bases sitting between them. There are 16 residues in the CDR3. The CDR3 sequence is CASSEGGDPFTDTQYF. The CDR3, as DNA: TGTGCCAGCAGTGAAGGCGGCGACCCGTTCACAGATACGCAGTATTTT.

This chain links TRBV7-2 with TRBJ2-3, with 14 positions matching TRBD2. J gave up 9 bases and V 5 bases, and 10 bases lay outside the gene matches. Germline loops: CDR1 SGHTA, CDR2 FQGNSA. This CDR3 contains 16 residues. The CDR3 nucleotides are TGTGCCAGCAGCCCCTTCGGGACTAGCGGGAGTCGGACGCAGTATTTT. It is translated as CASSPFGTSGSRTQYF.